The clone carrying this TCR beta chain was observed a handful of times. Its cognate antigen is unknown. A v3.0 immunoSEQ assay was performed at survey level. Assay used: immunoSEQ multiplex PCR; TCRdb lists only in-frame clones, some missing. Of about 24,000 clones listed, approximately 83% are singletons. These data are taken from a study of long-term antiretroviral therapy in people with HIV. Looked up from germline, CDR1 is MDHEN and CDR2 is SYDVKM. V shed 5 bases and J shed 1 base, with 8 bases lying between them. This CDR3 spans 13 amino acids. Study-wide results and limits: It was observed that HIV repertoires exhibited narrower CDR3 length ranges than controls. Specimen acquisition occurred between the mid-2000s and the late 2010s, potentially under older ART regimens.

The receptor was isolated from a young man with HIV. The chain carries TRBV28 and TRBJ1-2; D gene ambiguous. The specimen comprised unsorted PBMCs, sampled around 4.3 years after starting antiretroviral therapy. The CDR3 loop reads CASSHRGNYGYTF. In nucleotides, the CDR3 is TGTGCCAGCAGTCATCGAGGTAACTATGGCTACACCTTC.